This T cell receptor beta chain derives from a study of CD8 T cells in ankylosing spondylitis. Study-level results: Reportedly, disease-linked clones are significantly enriched in ankylosing spondylitis patients' matched synovial fluid.

V lost 0 bases to trimming and J lost 5 bases; unmatched junction nucleotides: 26. CDR1 and CDR2 from the germline V gene are SQVTM and ANQGSEA. The CDR3 is 23 amino acids. In regard to this clonotype: What it recognizes is unknown.

MiXCR, run by TCRdb on the 5' RACE reads, gives a single entry per CDR3 protein. The sample holds 250,000 to 300,000 distinct CDR3 sequences, about 20% seen once. Sequencing was carried out using blood, either unsorted or a sorted T cell fraction (not recorded which). The chain joins TRBV29-1 to TRBJ2-1, with TRBD2 matching 12 bases. This clonotype was obtained from a male donor with ankylosing spondylitis or in good health (not recorded which). The CDR3 region has the DNA TGCAGCGTTGAAGATCTAGGGCTAGCGGGAGGGTTTTATGGTGGAGGGCCCGACAATGAGCAGTTCTTC. Translating gives CSVEDLGLAGGFYGGGPDNEQFF.